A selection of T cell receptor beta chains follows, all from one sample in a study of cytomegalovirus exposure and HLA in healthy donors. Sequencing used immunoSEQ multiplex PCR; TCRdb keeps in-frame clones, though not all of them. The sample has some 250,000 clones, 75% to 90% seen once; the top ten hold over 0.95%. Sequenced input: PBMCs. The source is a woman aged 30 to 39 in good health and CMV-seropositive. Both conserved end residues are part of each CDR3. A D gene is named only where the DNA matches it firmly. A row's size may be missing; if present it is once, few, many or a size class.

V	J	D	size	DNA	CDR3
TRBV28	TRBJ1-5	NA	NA	TGTGCCAGCAGTTTTGAGATGAAGGGCGGGGGCCATCAGCCCCAGCATTTT	CASSFEMKGGGHQPQHF
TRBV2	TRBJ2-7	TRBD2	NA	TGTGCCAGCCGTAAGCGGGAAACGACCCTCGAGCAGTACTTC	CASRKRETTLEQYF
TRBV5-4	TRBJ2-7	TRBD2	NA	TGTGCCAGCAGCTTGGTTTCGGCTAGCGGGAGTTACGAGCAGTACTTC	CASSLVSASGSYEQYF
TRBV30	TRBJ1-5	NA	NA	TGTGCCTGGAGTGTGGAGGGTCGCCAGCCCCAGCATTTT	CAWSVEGRQPQHF
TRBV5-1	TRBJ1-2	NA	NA	TGCGCCAGCAGCTTGGACGTTCCTACCCTAGCTAACTATGGCTACACCTTC	CASSLDVPTLANYGYTF
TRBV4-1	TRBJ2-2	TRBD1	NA	TGCGCCAGCAGCCAAGGGGCGGGCCAGGGGGCGGTGCTGTTTTTT	CASSQGAGQGAVLFF
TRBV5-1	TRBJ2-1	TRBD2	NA	TGCGCCAGCAGACCGGGACTAGCGGTTACTGAGCAGTTCTTC	CASRPGLAVTEQFF
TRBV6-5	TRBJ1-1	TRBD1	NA	TGTGCCAGCAGAGCCGGGACAGGGCGCGAGACTGAAGCTTTCTTT	CASRAGTGRETEAFF
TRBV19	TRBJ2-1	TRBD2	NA	TGTGCCAGTAGTTTAACAGCGGGAGACGAGCAGTTCTTC	CASSLTAGDEQFF
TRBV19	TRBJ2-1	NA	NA	TGTGCCAGTAGTATAGGATCTAGCGTATACAATGAGCAGTTCTTC	CASSIGSSVYNEQFF
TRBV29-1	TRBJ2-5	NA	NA	TGCAGCGCCCCGGACCAAGAGACCCAGTACTTC	CSAPDQETQYF
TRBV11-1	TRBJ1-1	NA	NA	TGTGCCAGCAGCTTTCCAGGGACTGAAGCTTTCTTT	CASSFPGTEAFF
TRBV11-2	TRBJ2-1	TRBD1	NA	TGTGCCAGCAGCTTCTCCATCCGGGACAGGGTAGACACTGAGCAGTTCTTC	CASSFSIRDRVDTEQFF
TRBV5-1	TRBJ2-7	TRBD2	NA	TGCGCCAGCAGCTTGGACGCGGGAGCCTACGAGCAGTACTTC	CASSLDAGAYEQYF
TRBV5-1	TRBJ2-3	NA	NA	TGCGCCAGCAGCGCGGGCTGGAGGGTCAAAGATACGCAGTATTTT	CASSAGWRVKDTQYF
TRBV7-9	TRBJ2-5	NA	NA	TGTGCCAGCAGTCAAACAGGACATCCCCAAGAGACCCAGTACTTC	CASSQTGHPQETQYF
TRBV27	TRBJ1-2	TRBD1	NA	TGTGCCAGCAGTTATCAGGGGGCGGTTGGCTACACCTTC	CASSYQGAVGYTF
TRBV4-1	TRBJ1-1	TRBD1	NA	TGCGCCAGCAGCCAAGATTATTTGGGACAGGGAGGTACTGAAGCTTTCTTT	CASSQDYLGQGGTEAFF
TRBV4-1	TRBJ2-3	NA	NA	TGCGCCAGCAGCCAAGACCTGTTCACGGGGGTACTCAGGGATACGCAGTATTTT	CASSQDLFTGVLRDTQYF
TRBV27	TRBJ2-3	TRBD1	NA	TGTGCCAGCACCTATGGACAGGGGGCTGCAGATACGCAGTATTTT	CASTYGQGAADTQYF
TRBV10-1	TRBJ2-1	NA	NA	TGCGCCAGCAGTGTCTGGCCTCGCAATGAGCAGTTCTTC	CASSVWPRNEQFF
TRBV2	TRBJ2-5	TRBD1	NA	TGTGCCACCCGAAAAGGGACAGGCCAAGAGACCCAGTACTTC	CATRKGTGQETQYF
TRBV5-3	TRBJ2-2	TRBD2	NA	TGTGCCAGAAGCTTGCGGACTAGCGGGTTAAACACCGGGGAGCTGTTTTTT	CARSLRTSGLNTGELFF
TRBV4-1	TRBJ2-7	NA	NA	TGCGCCAGCGGCGAACAGGGTTTGGGGGAGCAGTACTTC	CASGEQGLGEQYF
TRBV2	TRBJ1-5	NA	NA	TGTGCCAGCAGGAGGGACAATCAGCCCCAGCATTTT	CASRRDNQPQHF
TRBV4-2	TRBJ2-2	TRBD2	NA	TGTGCCAGCAGCCAAGATACACTAGCGGGAGTTCACACCGGGGAGCTGTTTTTT	CASSQDTLAGVHTGELFF
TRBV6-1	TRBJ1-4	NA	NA	TGTGCCAGCAGTGAAGTCGGTGGAAGGGGACTGTTTTTT	CASSEVGGRGLFF
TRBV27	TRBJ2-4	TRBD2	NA	TGTGCCAGCACCCTACTAGCGGGAGGGCCTCCCGGCATTCAGTACTTC	CASTLLAGGPPGIQYF
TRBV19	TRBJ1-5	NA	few	TGTGCCAGTAGTATGCAGGGGAGCAATCAGCCCCAGCATTTT	CASSMQGSNQPQHF
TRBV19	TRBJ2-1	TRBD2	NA	TGTGCCAGTAGTATAGATACCCCTTCCAGCGGGAGTACCAATGAGCAGTTCTTC	CASSIDTPSSGSTNEQFF
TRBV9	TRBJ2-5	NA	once	TGTGCCAGCAGCGTACGAGAAGGGAGGGAGACCCAGTACTTC	CASSVREGRETQYF
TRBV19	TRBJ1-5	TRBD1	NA	TGTGCCAGTAGTATAGAGAGGGGGCGAGGGAATCAGCCCCAGCATTTT	CASSIERGRGNQPQHF
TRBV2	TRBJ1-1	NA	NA	TGTGCCAGTACCTTGAGGGGAGGGACTGAAGCTTTCTTT	CASTLRGGTEAFF
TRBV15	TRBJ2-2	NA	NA	TGTGCCACCCGCGGCGTCACCGGGGAGCTGTTTTTT	CATRGVTGELFF
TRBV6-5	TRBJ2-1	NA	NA	TGTGCCAGCAGTTACTATGGAGATAGCTCCTACAATGAGCAGTTCTTC	CASSYYGDSSYNEQFF
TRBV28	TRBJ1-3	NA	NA	TGTGCCAGCAGTTTAGCGACAAGAGGAAACACCATATATTTT	CASSLATRGNTIYF
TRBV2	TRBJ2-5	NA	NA	TGTGCCAGGGGGGGGGCAGGGCAAGAGACCCAGTACTTC	CARGGAGQETQYF
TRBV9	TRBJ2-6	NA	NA	TGTGCCAGCAGCCTAACTACAGGGACCTTCTCTGGGGCCAACGTCCTGACTTTC	CASSLTTGTFSGANVLTF
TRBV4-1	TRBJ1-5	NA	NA	TGCGCCAGCAGCCAAGCAGGCAGCCTAAATCAGCCCCAGCATTTT	CASSQAGSLNQPQHF
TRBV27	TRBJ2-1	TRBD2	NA	TGTGCCAGCAGTTTATCCCGCCGGCGGGAGGGCCTTTACTCCTACAATGAGCAGTTCTTC	CASSLSRRREGLYSYNEQFF
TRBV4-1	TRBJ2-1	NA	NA	TGCGCCAGCAGCCAAGATCGGCTAGCAGGAGGGGATGAGCAGTTCTTC	CASSQDRLAGGDEQFF
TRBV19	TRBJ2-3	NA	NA	TGTGCCAGTAGTCTCCCCAGGACAGTGGGCACAGATACGCAGTATTTT	CASSLPRTVGTDTQYF
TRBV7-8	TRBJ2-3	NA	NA	TGTGCCAGCAGCTTTAGACGTTCAGGGCTCTGGGCAGATACGCAGTATTTT	CASSFRRSGLWADTQYF
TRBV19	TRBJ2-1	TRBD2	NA	TGTGCCAGTAAACCCCTGCTAGCGGGAGGGCCGGTTGAGCAGTTCTTC	CASKPLLAGGPVEQFF
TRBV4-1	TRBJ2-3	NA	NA	TGCGCCAGCAGCCAAGATCCGCCAGGAACGAGCACAGATACGCAGTATTTT	CASSQDPPGTSTDTQYF
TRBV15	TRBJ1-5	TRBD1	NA	TGTGCCACCAGCAGAGATGCACAGGGGTATCAGCCCCAGCATTTT	CATSRDAQGYQPQHF
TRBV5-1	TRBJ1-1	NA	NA	TGCGCCAGCAGCGAGGACAGCACTGAAGCTTTCTTT	CASSEDSTEAFF
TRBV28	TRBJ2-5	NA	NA	TGTGCCAGCAGTACGGACTTCCAAGAGACCCAGTACTTC	CASSTDFQETQYF
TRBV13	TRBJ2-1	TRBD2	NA	TGTGCCAGCAGCTACCGTGGAGCGGGAGGACGGAATGAGCAGTTCTTC	CASSYRGAGGRNEQFF
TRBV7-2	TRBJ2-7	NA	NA	TGTGCCAGCAGCTTAAGGCGGGACTCCTACGAGCAGTACTTC	CASSLRRDSYEQYF
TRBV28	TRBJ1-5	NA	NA	TGTGCCAGCAGTTTATGGTTGAGGAATAATCAGCCCCAGCATTTT	CASSLWLRNNQPQHF
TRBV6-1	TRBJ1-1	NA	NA	TGTGCCAGCAGTCCATTACAGGGAGTGGACACTGAAGCTTTCTTT	CASSPLQGVDTEAFF